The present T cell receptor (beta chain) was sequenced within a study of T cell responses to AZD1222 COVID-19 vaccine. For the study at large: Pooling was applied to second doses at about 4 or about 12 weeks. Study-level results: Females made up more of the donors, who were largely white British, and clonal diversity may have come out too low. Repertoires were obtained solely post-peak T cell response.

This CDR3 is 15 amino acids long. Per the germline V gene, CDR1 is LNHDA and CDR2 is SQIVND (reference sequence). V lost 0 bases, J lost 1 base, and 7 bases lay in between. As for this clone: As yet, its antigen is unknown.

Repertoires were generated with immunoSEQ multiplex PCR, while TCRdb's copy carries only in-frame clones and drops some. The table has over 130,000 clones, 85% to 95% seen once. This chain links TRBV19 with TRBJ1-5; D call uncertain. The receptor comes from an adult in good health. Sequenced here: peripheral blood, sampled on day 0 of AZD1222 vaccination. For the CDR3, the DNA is TGTGCCAGTAGTATAGAACCGCAGAGCAATCAGCCCCAGCATTTT. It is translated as CASSIEPQSNQPQHF. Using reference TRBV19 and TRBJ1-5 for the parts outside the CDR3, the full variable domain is DGGITQSPKYLFRKEGQNVTLSCEQNLNHDAMYWYRQDPGQGLRLIYYSQIVNDFQKGDIAEGYSVSREKKESFPLTVTSAQKNPTAFYLCASSIEPQSNQPQHFGDGTRLSIL.